Following are 32 T cell receptor beta chains from one sample sequenced in a study of blood T cells in healthy people across ages. A second roughly 7 to 11 cycle PCR used barcoded and J-beta primers. TCRdb used MiXCR to reprocess the 5' RACE reads, holding one entry per CDR3 protein. Altogether around 1,000,000 distinct CDR3 sequences are present, approximately 25% being singletons, with the ten largest covering about 0.8%. In addition, the sample was reused for a study of T cells of mothers and their children.

Sequenced sample: blood. These receptors came from a girl aged 2-15 years in good health.

In this sample, this clonotype turned up a few times. CDR3 nucleotide sequence: TGCAGTGCTAGTGGGCTAGCGGGCTACAATGAGCAGTTCTTC. It codes for CSASGLAGYNEQFF. The gene calls are TRBV20-1 and TRBJ2-1; 8 positions match TRBD2. CDR3 size: 14 residues. Trimming removed 3 bases from V and 3 bases from J; junction bases left unmatched: 4. The germline gives CDR1 DFQATT, CDR2 SNEGSKA (reference sequence).

Only a few counts were recorded for this clonotype. This chain links TRBV20-1 with TRBJ1-1; TRBD1 is a possible D gene (5 bases). The CDR3 is made up of 14 amino acids. V was pared by 6 bases and J by 3 bases, with 17 bases between. Germline CDR1 reads DFQATT; CDR2 reads SNEGSKA (reference sequence). The CDR3 sequence is CSARPGILYTEAFF. The CDR3 DNA reads TGCAGTGCAAGACCAGGGATCTTGTACACTGAAGCTTTCTTT.

This clonotype was seen at least ten times. The V and J genes are TRBV7-3 and TRBJ1-2; 10 bases align to TRBD1. The germline V gene has CDR1 SGHTA and CDR2 FQGTGA. The V segment lost 3 bases and the J segment 2 bases; nucleotides outside the gene matches: 0. The CDR3 extends over 14 amino acids. The CDR3 sequence: CASSLTGGNYGYTF. In DNA, the CDR3 is TGTGCCAGCAGCTTGACAGGGGGCAACTATGGCTACACCTTC.

The chain is built from TRBV4-1 and TRBJ2-5; weak D call: TRBD2 (5 bases). The CDR3 has 14 residues. V was cut by 3 bases and J by 5 bases, with 13 bases left in between. The germline gives CDR1 MGHRA, CDR2 YSYEKL. The DNA for the CDR3 is TGCGCCAGCAGCCAGAGCGGAATTGGGGAGACCCAGTACTTC. Its protein is CASSQSGIGETQYF.

The sample holds a few counts of this clonotype. The chain couples TRBV7-8 to TRBJ2-5; no clear D. There are 15 residues in the CDR3. The ends were cut back, 5 bases at V and 2 bases at J, with 15 bases in the middle. The germline gives CDR1 SGHVS, CDR2 FQNEAQ. CDR3 nucleotide sequence: TGTGCCAGCAGCGGCCGGGCGCACCATCAAGAGACCCAGTACTTC. Residues: CASSGRAHHQETQYF.

This clonotype was counted a few times. The V and J genes are TRBV7-3 and TRBJ2-3; TRBD2 matches at 11 bases. This CDR3 is built from 16 residues. Trimming removed 2 bases from V and 2 bases from J; junction bases left unmatched: 3. The germline CDR1 and CDR2 sequences are SGHTA and FQGTGA. CDR3 DNA: TGTGCCAGCAGCTTAGGGGGACTAGCGGACACAGATACGCAGTATTTT. Protein sequence: CASSLGGLADTDTQYF.

The sample holds a few counts of this clonotype. The rearrangement uses TRBV20-1 and TRBJ2-7; D ambiguous. Per germline, CDR1 DFQATT and CDR2 SNEGSKA (reference sequence). CDR3 length equals 12 residues. The V gene lost 1 base and the J gene lost 3 bases, with 7 bases spanning the gap. The CDR3 nucleotides are TGCAGTGCTAGAGGTGGCATCTACGAGCAGTACTTC. Its translation: CSARGGIYEQYF.

The chain links TRBV7-2 to TRBJ1-2; 11 positions match TRBD1. CDR1 is SGHTA and CDR2 is FQGNSA in the germline V gene. The junction had 9 bases not matched to a gene; V was cut back by 5 bases and J by 7 bases. CDR3 length: 15 amino acids. CDR3 region: CASSRFPGQGGGYTF. The CDR3 DNA reads as TGTGCCAGCAGCCGTTTCCCGGGACAGGGGGGTGGCTACACCTTC.

This clonotype was counted a few times. The chain carries TRBV6-1 and TRBJ2-1; TRBD2 matches 12 bases. Per the germline V gene, CDR1 is MNHNS and CDR2 is SASEGT. After removal of 6 bases from V and 7 bases from J, the junction contained 16 bases not matched to a gene. CDR3 size: 18 residues. The CDR3: CASSLRPGGLAGLNEQFF. The CDR3 DNA sequence: TGTGCCAGCAGCCTACGGCCGGGTGGACTAGCGGGGCTAAATGAGCAGTTCTTC.

This clonotype was seen a handful of times. This chain uses TRBV20-1 with TRBJ2-1, with D tentatively TRBD2 (5 bases). The CDR3 runs to 16 residues. Germline V CDR1 and CDR2: DFQATT, SNEGSKA (reference sequence). V shed 2 bases and J shed 0 bases, with 14 bases lying between them. CDR3 DNA sequence: TGCAGTGCTAGACCGGACTCTCGAAGCTCCTACAATGAGCAGTTCTTC. This sequence encodes CSARPDSRSSYNEQFF.

The chain links TRBV3-1 to TRBJ1-2; 8 nucleotides match TRBD1. Unmatched junction bases numbered 7, after V lost 0 bases and J lost 7 bases. The CDR3 extends over 15 amino acids. The germline CDR1 and CDR2 sequences are LGHDT and YNNKEL (reference sequence). The CDR3 DNA follows: TGTGCCAGCAGCCAAGATCTGACAGGGGTCGCTGGCTACACCTTC. Amino acid sequence: CASSQDLTGVAGYTF.

The gene calls are TRBV7-9 and TRBJ1-2; TRBD1 agrees at 10 bases. Germline CDR1 and CDR2: SEHNR and FQNEAQ (reference sequence). This CDR3 spans 17 amino acids. With V trimmed by 6 bases and J by 3 bases, 13 bases remained unmatched. CDR3 loop: CASSFTTPDRGDYGYTF. CDR3 coding DNA: TGTGCCAGCAGTTTCACAACCCCGGACAGGGGGGACTATGGCTACACCTTC.

This chain links TRBV7-9 with TRBJ1-2; TRBD1 is a possible D gene (6 bases). The CDR3 contains 16 residues. CDR1 and CDR2 (germline): SEHNR, FQNEAQ (reference sequence). The V and J ends lost 1 base and 5 bases respectively, with 17 bases between them. In DNA, the CDR3 is TGTGCCAGCAGCTTAGGAGGGACCCACAGGGAATATGGCTACACCTTC. This translates into CASSLGGTHREYGYTF.

This clonotype appeared a few times. This chain joins TRBV6-2 or TRBV6-3 and TRBJ2-1; no reliable D call. CDR1 and CDR2 (germline): MNHEY, SVGEGT. CDR3 length: 12 residues. V lost 7 bases and J lost 9, with 13 bases in between. In nucleotides, the CDR3 is TGTGCCAGCACACAAAATCGTTTTGAGCAGTTCTTC. This gives the protein CASTQNRFEQFF.

The J gene is TRBJ2-5, the V gene TRBV20-1, with D maybe TRBD2 (5 bases). V was clipped by 3 bases and J by 1 base, with 9 bases between them. CDR3 length: 13 residues. Germline V lookup: CDR1 DFQATT, CDR2 SNEGSKA (reference sequence). CDR3 sequence (DNA): TGCAGTGCTAGGAGGGCTCCCCAAGAGACCCAGTACTTC. Its protein product is CSARRAPQETQYF.

This chain connects TRBV29-1 to TRBJ2-1; perhaps TRBD2 as D (6 bases). CDR3 size: 16 residues. V was trimmed by 0 bases and J by 7 bases, leaving 19 bases between them. Germline V CDR1 and CDR2: SQVTM, ANQGSEA. The CDR3 region has the DNA TGCAGCGTTGAAGATAGTGGCGGGGTTATAAGGAATGAGCAGTTCTTC. Residues: CSVEDSGGVIRNEQFF.

This clonotype was seen only a few times. The chain is built from TRBV2 and TRBJ2-5, with a tentative D call TRBD2 (6 bases). Trimming stripped 6 bases from V and 5 bases from J, with 16 bases between. The CDR3 spans 14 residues. CDR1 is SNHLY, CDR2 FYNNEI, per germline. The CDR3 region is CASRPGLETETQYF. DNA for the CDR3: TGTGCCAGCAGGCCGGGACTCGAAACGGAGACCCAGTACTTC.

The V gene is TRBV7-2, the J gene TRBJ2-5, with 8 bases matching TRBD1. CDR1 is SGHTA, CDR2 FQGNSA, per germline. This CDR3 region has 17 residues. The junction had 8 bases not matched to a gene; V was cut back by 2 bases and J by 0 bases. CDR3 amino acids: CASSLYRDRRYQETQYF. The CDR3 nucleotides read TGTGCCAGCAGCTTATACCGGGACAGGCGGTACCAAGAGACCCAGTACTTC.

The chain carries TRBV6-6 and TRBJ2-5, with unresolved D. The last part of the DNA fits TRBJ2-7 better; the J call may be wrong. The CDR3 totals 14 residues. Germline CDR1 MNHNY, CDR2 SVGAGI (reference sequence). The chain's CDR3 is CASRMEPLDYEQYF. CDR3 coding DNA: TGTGCCAGCAGGATGGAGCCCCTCGACTACGAGCAGTACTTC.

This clonotype occurred a few times. The chain has TRBV28 and TRBJ1-1; TRBD1 might be the D (5 bases). The V and J ends lost 3 bases and 5 bases respectively, with 16 bases between them. The CDR3 contains 15 residues. Germline loops: CDR1 MDHEN, CDR2 SYDVKM. This CDR3 is CASSFITGGETEAFF. Here the CDR3 DNA reads TGTGCCAGCAGTTTTATAACGGGGGGGGAAACTGAAGCTTTCTTT. Drawing the rest from reference TRBV28 and TRBJ1-1, the complete variable domain is DVKVTQSSRYLVKRTGEKVFLECVQDMDHENMFWYRQDPGLGLRLIYFSYDVKMKEKGDIPEGYSVSREKKERFSLILESASTNQTSMYLCASSFITGGETEAFFGQGTRLTVV.

V usage is TRBV20-1 and J usage is TRBJ1-1, with D maybe TRBD1 (5 bases). The V gene lost 3 bases and the J gene lost 6 bases, with 11 bases spanning the gap. Germline CDR1 and CDR2: DFQATT and SNEGSKA (reference sequence). This CDR3 spans 12 amino acids. CDR3 DNA sequence: TGCAGTGCTAGCCAGGGAAGATCTGAAGCTTTCTTT. It encodes CSASQGRSEAFF.

This clonotype was recorded once. This clone may be a read error of a much larger clone one base away. The rearrangement links TRBV12-3 or TRBV12-4 to TRBJ2-5, with D possibly being TRBD2 (5 bases). Matching the DNA end better, TRBJ2-1 makes the J call doubtful. The CDR3 is 11 residues long. In nucleotides, the CDR3 is TGTGCCAGCAGTTTTTGGGAGGAGCAGTTCTTC. Its translation: CASSFWEEQFF.

This chain connects TRBV14 to TRBJ2-1; 11 nucleotides agree with TRBD2. After removal of 4 bases from V and 6 bases from J, the junction contained 8 bases not matched to a gene. This CDR3 comprises 16 residues. The V gene's germline CDR1 is SGHDN and CDR2 FVKESK. In DNA, the CDR3 is TGTGCCAGCAGCCGACAACTAGCGGGAGTATCCAATGAGCAGTTCTTC. It codes for CASSRQLAGVSNEQFF. Full variable domain (outside the CDR3, taken from reference TRBV14 and TRBJ2-1): EAGVTQFPSHSVIEKGQTVTLRCDPISGHDNLYWYRRVMGKEIKFLLHFVKESKQDESGMPNNRFLAERTGGTYSTLKVQPAELEDSGVYFCASSRQLAGVSNEQFFGPGTRLTVL.

In its sample, this clonotype was seen a few times. The V call is TRBV14, the J call TRBJ2-5; D might be TRBD1 or TRBD2, each matching 5 bases. The CDR3 covers 17 residues. Germline V gene sequence: CDR1 SGHDN, CDR2 FVKESK. V lost 0 bases, J lost 4 bases, and 18 bases lay in between. The CDR3 reads CASSQDLIGEGRETQYF. The CDR3 DNA follows: TGTGCCAGCAGCCAAGACCTGATTGGAGAGGGGAGAGAGACCCAGTACTTC.

This clonotype was found a few times. The rearrangement uses TRBV15 and TRBJ2-7; possibly TRBD1 for D (6 bases). This CDR3 has 15 amino acids. V was clipped by 0 bases and J by 3 bases, with 12 bases between them. Germline V gene lookup returns CDR1 LNHNV and CDR2 YYDKDF (reference sequence). CDR3 in amino acids: CATSRDGAGDYEQYF. CDR3 DNA sequence: TGTGCCACCAGCAGAGATGGGGCAGGGGACTACGAGCAGTACTTC.

This clonotype has at least ten counts. The chain is built from TRBV7-2 and TRBJ1-4, with unresolved D. Germline CDR1 reads SGHTA; CDR2 reads FQGNSA. The CDR3 is 18 residues long. V lost 5 bases and J lost 0, with 19 bases in between. DNA for the CDR3: TGTGCCAGCAGCCGGCTTTGGGTCGGTGAAGCAACTAATGAAAAACTGTTTTTT. Translated, it gives CASSRLWVGEATNEKLFF.

The chain has TRBV29-1 and TRBJ1-2; D remains ambiguous. Germline V CDR1 and CDR2: SQVTM, ANQGSEA. The CDR3 contains 12 residues. Trimming removed 8 bases at V and 6 bases at J, with 16 bases between. CDR3 nucleotides: TGCAGCTACGTGGCTTGGGCGGATGGCTACACCTTC. It yields the protein CSYVAWADGYTF.

This clonotype was seen a few times. The chain is built from TRBV20-1 and TRBJ2-5; 7 bases are shared with TRBD1. CDR1 is DFQATT, CDR2 SNEGSKA, per germline (reference sequence). V dropped 6 bases and J dropped 5; count of bases not matched to a gene: 6. This CDR3 has 12 amino acids. CDR3 sequence reads: CSALTGKETQYF. CDR3 sequence (DNA): TGCAGTGCCCTGACAGGGAAGGAGACCCAGTACTTC.

J is TRBJ1-5 and V is TRBV5-1; 10 bases are a match to TRBD1. Germline CDR1 SGHRS, CDR2 YFSETQ. V shed 4 bases, J shed 11 bases, and the junction held 12 bases outside the gene matches. There are 15 residues in the CDR3. CDR3 amino acids: CASSIGTGAGGAQHF. For the CDR3, the DNA is TGCGCCAGCAGCATCGGGACAGGGGCCGGTGGGGCCCAGCATTTT.

This sequence joins TRBV27 and TRBJ2-7; D ambiguous. Trimming stripped 5 bases from V and 4 bases from J, with 18 bases between. This CDR3 has 15 amino acids. CDR1 and CDR2 from the germline V gene are MNHEY and SMNVEV (reference sequence). The CDR3 reads CASSREVPPSYEQYF. CDR3 nucleotide sequence: TGTGCCAGCAGTAGAGAGGTCCCCCCATCTTACGAGCAGTACTTC.

Only a few counts were recorded for this clonotype. The chain links TRBV10-3 to TRBJ2-5; D might be TRBD1 (6 bases). Germline assignment: CDR1 ENHRY and CDR2 SYGVKD. V was clipped by 11 bases and J by 2 bases, with 15 bases between them. CDR3 length: 13 amino acids. The CDR3 is CAARSRGQETQYF. The CDR3 nucleotides read TGTGCCGCGCGGTCTAGGGGGCAAGAGACCCAGTACTTC.

The chain links TRBV20-1 to TRBJ2-3, with D perhaps TRBD1 (6 bases). Germline V gene lookup returns CDR1 DFQATT and CDR2 SNEGSKA (reference sequence). The V end was cut by 0 bases, the J end by 4 bases, with 20 bases between. This CDR3 region has 17 residues. The CDR3 sequence is CSARDYLEGDPADTQYF. In DNA form, the CDR3 reads TGCAGTGCTAGAGATTACCTTGAGGGGGACCCGGCAGATACGCAGTATTTT.